This is a list of T cell receptor beta chains from one sample in a study of T cells after yellow fever vaccination. TCRdb called the 5' RACE reads again in MiXCR, with one record for every CDR3 protein. Of about 580,000 distinct CDR3 sequences in the sample, around 16% are singletons; the top ten hold around a sixth. Material: PBMCs, obtained about 5 days after the first yellow fever vaccination. These receptor sequences come from a young man who received the YFV17D yellow fever vaccine. Each CDR3 is given with its conserved first and last residue. Fields, in order: V gene, D gene, clone size, J gene, CDR3 protein, CDR3 DNA. D genes are given only for firm matches. A row's size may be missing; if present it is once, few, many or a size class.

v_gene: TRBV3-1
d_gene: NA
abundance: few
j_gene: TRBJ2-1
CDR3aa: CASSQGLLNEQFF
CDR3nt: TGTGCCAGCAGCCAAGGACTCCTCAATGAGCAGTTCTTC

v_gene: TRBV28
d_gene: NA
abundance: NA
j_gene: TRBJ1-4
CDR3aa: CASSPDEKLFF
CDR3nt: TGTGCCAGCAGCCCCGATGAAAAACTGTTTTTT

v_gene: TRBV5-1
d_gene: TRBD2
abundance: few
j_gene: TRBJ2-2
CDR3aa: CASPPSGGHTGELFF
CDR3nt: TGCGCCAGCCCCCCTAGCGGGGGGCACACCGGGGAGCTGTTTTTT

v_gene: TRBV5-1
d_gene: TRBD1
abundance: few
j_gene: TRBJ1-4
CDR3aa: CASSLPGQGNEKLFF
CDR3nt: TGCGCCAGCAGCTTACCGGGACAGGGGAATGAAAAACTGTTTTTT

v_gene: TRBV2
d_gene: NA
abundance: few
j_gene: TRBJ2-4
CDR3aa: CASSFNRGIQYF
CDR3nt: TGTGCCAGCAGTTTTAATAGGGGGATTCAGTACTTC

v_gene: TRBV11-2
d_gene: TRBD2
abundance: NA
j_gene: TRBJ2-6
CDR3aa: CASSPLGRGGGLAGANVLTF
CDR3nt: TGTGCCAGCAGCCCCCTTGGTCGGGGCGGGGGACTGGCCGGGGCCAACGTCCTGACTTTC

v_gene: TRBV5-6
d_gene: TRBD1
abundance: few
j_gene: TRBJ1-2
CDR3aa: CASSLDRGQYGYTF
CDR3nt: TGTGCCAGCAGCTTGGACAGGGGGCAGTATGGCTACACCTTC

v_gene: TRBV9
d_gene: NA
abundance: few
j_gene: TRBJ1-6
CDR3aa: CASGGAPSSSYNSPLHF
CDR3nt: TGTGCCTCCGGCGGAGCCCCCTCTAGCTCCTATAATTCACCCCTCCACTTT

v_gene: TRBV6-1
d_gene: NA
abundance: NA
j_gene: TRBJ2-5
CDR3aa: CASKKAGSLQETQYF
CDR3nt: TGTGCCAGCAAAAAAGCCGGTTCTCTCCAAGAGACCCAGTACTTC

v_gene: TRBV7-2
d_gene: NA
abundance: many
j_gene: TRBJ2-1
CDR3aa: CASRLRASSYNEQFF
CDR3nt: TGTGCCAGCCGCCTGCGCGCTAGCTCCTACAATGAGCAGTTCTTC

v_gene: TRBV5-1
d_gene: NA
abundance: few
j_gene: TRBJ2-1
CDR3aa: CASSPITGSRINEQFF
CDR3nt: TGCGCCAGCAGCCCAATCACGGGGAGTCGTATCAATGAGCAGTTCTTC

v_gene: TRBV28
d_gene: NA
abundance: NA
j_gene: TRBJ2-1
CDR3aa: CASRSASSYNEQFF
CDR3nt: TGTGCCAGCCGGTCCGCCAGCTCCTACAATGAGCAGTTCTTC

v_gene: TRBV7-9
d_gene: TRBD1
abundance: few
j_gene: TRBJ1-5
CDR3aa: CASSPTGGKSNQPQHF
CDR3nt: TGTGCCAGCAGCCCGACAGGGGGCAAAAGCAATCAGCCCCAGCATTTT

v_gene: TRBV18
d_gene: NA
abundance: NA
j_gene: TRBJ2-5
CDR3aa: CASSPPAGLETQYF
CDR3nt: TGTGCCAGCTCACCACCTGCGGGTCTAGAGACCCAGTACTTC

v_gene: TRBV7-2
d_gene: NA
abundance: few
j_gene: TRBJ2-3
CDR3aa: CASSQTQYSTDTQYF
CDR3nt: TGTGCCAGCAGCCAGACGCAATATAGCACAGATACGCAGTATTTT

v_gene: TRBV7-9
d_gene: NA
abundance: few
j_gene: TRBJ1-6
CDR3aa: CAGGYNSPLHF
CDR3nt: TGTGCCGGGGGGTATAATTCACCCCTCCACTTT

v_gene: TRBV6-1
d_gene: NA
abundance: few
j_gene: TRBJ1-5
CDR3aa: CASNRQSYSNQPQHF
CDR3nt: TGTGCCAGCAACCGACAGAGCTATAGCAATCAGCCCCAGCATTTT

v_gene: TRBV9
d_gene: NA
abundance: few
j_gene: TRBJ2-6
CDR3aa: CASSVVGGSGANVLTF
CDR3nt: TGTGCCAGCAGCGTAGTAGGGGGATCCGGGGCCAACGTCCTGACTTTC

v_gene: TRBV12-3/TRBV12-4
d_gene: NA
abundance: few
j_gene: TRBJ1-5
CDR3aa: CASSAQGSNQPQHF
CDR3nt: TGTGCCAGCAGTGCGCAGGGTAGCAATCAGCCCCAGCATTTT

v_gene: TRBV5-6
d_gene: TRBD2
abundance: NA
j_gene: TRBJ2-5
CDR3aa: CASSGSGGVETQYF
CDR3nt: TGTGCCAGCAGCGGGAGCGGGGGGGTCGAGACCCAGTACTTC

v_gene: TRBV6-5
d_gene: NA
abundance: few
j_gene: TRBJ2-3
CDR3aa: CASSASRRTQYF
CDR3nt: TGTGCCAGCAGTGCCTCCAGGAGGACGCAGTATTTT

v_gene: TRBV7-2
d_gene: NA
abundance: NA
j_gene: TRBJ2-7
CDR3aa: CASRGGGAHEQYF
CDR3nt: TGTGCCAGCAGGGGGGGGGGCGCCCACGAGCAGTACTTC

v_gene: TRBV6-2/TRBV6-3
d_gene: NA
abundance: NA
j_gene: TRBJ2-5
CDR3aa: CASSQRGVRETQYF
CDR3nt: TGTGCCAGCAGTCAAAGGGGGGTTCGGGAGACCCAGTACTTC

v_gene: TRBV5-1
d_gene: TRBD1
abundance: few
j_gene: TRBJ1-1
CDR3aa: CASSSNRGDTEAFF
CDR3nt: TGCGCCAGCAGCTCCAACAGGGGAGACACTGAAGCTTTCTTT

v_gene: TRBV11-2
d_gene: TRBD1
abundance: NA
j_gene: TRBJ2-5
CDR3aa: CASSGQTGAKETQYF
CDR3nt: TGTGCCAGCAGCGGACAGACAGGGGCCAAAGAGACCCAGTACTTC

v_gene: TRBV20-1
d_gene: NA
abundance: few
j_gene: TRBJ2-5
CDR3aa: CSARDLQGPQYF
CDR3nt: TGCAGTGCTAGAGATTTGCAGGGGCCCCAGTACTTC

v_gene: TRBV5-4
d_gene: NA
abundance: NA
j_gene: TRBJ2-6
CDR3aa: CASSRDGYSGANVLTF
CDR3nt: TGTGCCAGCAGTCGGGACGGATACTCTGGGGCCAACGTCCTGACTTTC

v_gene: TRBV19
d_gene: NA
abundance: NA
j_gene: TRBJ1-4
CDR3aa: CASGYQQDIDEKLFF
CDR3nt: TGTGCCAGTGGGTATCAACAGGATATCGATGAAAAACTGTTTTTT

v_gene: TRBV11-2
d_gene: NA
abundance: few
j_gene: TRBJ1-2
CDR3aa: CASSWANYGYTF
CDR3nt: TGTGCCAGCAGCTGGGCTAACTATGGCTACACCTTC

v_gene: TRBV20-1
d_gene: TRBD2
abundance: few
j_gene: TRBJ2-7
CDR3aa: CSARYSGRVYEQYF
CDR3nt: TGCAGTGCTAGATATTCGGGGAGGGTTTACGAGCAGTACTTC

v_gene: TRBV7-9
d_gene: NA
abundance: few
j_gene: TRBJ1-1
CDR3aa: CASSSRVMNTEAFF
CDR3nt: TGTGCCAGCAGCTCGAGGGTTATGAACACTGAAGCTTTCTTT

v_gene: TRBV29-1
d_gene: NA
abundance: many
j_gene: TRBJ1-1
CDR3aa: CSVDSQNTEAFF
CDR3nt: TGCAGCGTTGATTCACAGAACACTGAAGCTTTCTTT

v_gene: TRBV11-2
d_gene: NA
abundance: few
j_gene: TRBJ1-2
CDR3aa: CASSQRQAWGYGYTF
CDR3nt: TGTGCCAGCAGCCAAAGACAGGCCTGGGGCTATGGCTACACCTTC

v_gene: TRBV7-8
d_gene: NA
abundance: few
j_gene: TRBJ2-1
CDR3aa: CASSILEGSYNEQFF
CDR3nt: TGTGCCAGCAGCATACTTGAGGGGTCCTACAATGAGCAGTTCTTC

v_gene: TRBV5-1
d_gene: TRBD1
abundance: many
j_gene: TRBJ1-4
CDR3aa: CASSLSGTGEEKLFF
CDR3nt: TGCGCCAGCAGCCTTTCCGGGACAGGGGAGGAAAAACTGTTTTTT

v_gene: TRBV20-1
d_gene: TRBD2
abundance: NA
j_gene: TRBJ2-4
CDR3aa: CSAGRGVINIQYF
CDR3nt: TGCAGTGCTGGGAGGGGCGTAATAAACATTCAGTACTTC

v_gene: TRBV4-3
d_gene: TRBD1
abundance: NA
j_gene: TRBJ1-5
CDR3aa: CASSLDTDRVNQPQHF
CDR3nt: TGCGCCAGCAGCCTAGACACGGACAGGGTCAATCAGCCCCAGCATTTT

v_gene: TRBV7-9
d_gene: NA
abundance: few
j_gene: TRBJ1-1
CDR3aa: CASSARTTEAFF
CDR3nt: TGTGCCAGCAGCGCAAGAACAACTGAAGCTTTCTTT

v_gene: TRBV6-1
d_gene: NA
abundance: few
j_gene: TRBJ2-1
CDR3aa: CASSEAPGALYNEQFF
CDR3nt: TGTGCCAGCAGTGAAGCGCCAGGGGCCCTCTACAATGAGCAGTTCTTC

v_gene: TRBV5-1
d_gene: NA
abundance: many
j_gene: TRBJ2-7
CDR3aa: CASSATGLGYEQYF
CDR3nt: TGCGCCAGCAGCGCAACAGGGTTGGGATACGAGCAGTACTTC

v_gene: TRBV15
d_gene: NA
abundance: few
j_gene: TRBJ1-6
CDR3aa: CATSRDVQAHSPLHF
CDR3nt: TGTGCCACCAGCAGAGATGTTCAGGCTCATTCACCCCTCCACTTT

v_gene: TRBV28
d_gene: NA
abundance: few
j_gene: TRBJ2-1
CDR3aa: CASSLRMVRSYNEQFF
CDR3nt: TGTGCCAGCAGTCTCCGGATGGTCCGCTCCTACAATGAGCAGTTCTTC

v_gene: TRBV19
d_gene: NA
abundance: NA
j_gene: TRBJ1-1
CDR3aa: CASSTVGTQGFRGNTEAFF
CDR3nt: TGTGCCAGTAGTACCGTGGGGACACAGGGATTTAGAGGGAACACTGAAGCTTTCTTT